The 27 T cell receptor beta chains given below trace back to one sample, sequenced in a study of cytomegalovirus exposure and HLA in healthy donors (dated by TCRdb to 2016 to 2017). Receptors were amplified or captured by the immunoSEQ multiplex PCR assay. A mixture of 60 forward primers for TCR Vbeta segments and 13 reverse primers for TCR Jbeta segments was used in the multiplex PCR. The table comes from immuneACCESS by way of TCRdb, which keeps in-frame sequences with V and J called. Part of the clones is missing from these tables; in studies checked, under half for an unresolved V gene and the rest for unknown reasons. This sample's clone table shows 200,000 or so clones. Approximately 0.74% of the sample comes from the top ten. Sequenced material: PBMCs. These receptors all come from a boy younger than 18 in good health and CMV-seronegative.

The chain recombines TRBV29-1 with TRBJ1-1; 8 bases are shared with TRBD1. Looked up from germline, CDR1 is SQVTM and CDR2 is ANQGSEA. The CDR3 covers 14 residues. Losses at the gene ends were 7 bases for V and 5 bases for J; bases not matched to a gene: 12. CDR3 nucleotide sequence: TGCAGCGACACACACAGGGGGATAGAGACTGAAGCTTTCTTT. Translating gives CSDTHRGIETEAFF.

The J gene is TRBJ2-3, the V gene TRBV5-4; D is uncertain. This CDR3 contains 12 residues. With 2 bases removed from V and 2 bases from J, the gap between germline ends came to 3 bases. CDR1 is SGHNT and CDR2 is YYREEE in the germline V gene (reference sequence). This chain's CDR3 is CASSFLTDTQYF. The CDR3 DNA reads TGTGCCAGCAGCTTCCTCACAGATACGCAGTATTTT.

Regarding this clone: The junction differs from germline at one of its ends, possibly a read error. The CDR3 nucleotides read TGTGCCAGCAGCTTGGGCGGAAGGAGGGGAGGACATCAGTCCCAGCATTTT. Its protein product is CASSLGGRRGGHQSQHF. The V and J genes are TRBV7-8 and TRBJ1-5; D perhaps matches TRBD1 (5 bases). Germline-derived CDR1 and CDR2 are SGHVS and FQNEAQ. The length of the CDR3 is 17 residues.

As DNA, the CDR3 is TGTGCCATTAGTGAGATCGAAGCATCTGGGGCCAACGTCCTGACTTTC. It encodes CAISEIEASGANVLTF. The V gene is TRBV2, the J gene TRBJ2-6; D is uncertain. The CDR3 sequence is 16 residues long. In germline, CDR1 is SNHLY, CDR2 FYNNEI. V shed 10 bases and J shed 1 base, with 17 bases lying between them.

The chain links TRBV28 to TRBJ2-7; TRBD2 might be the D (6 bases). The V end was cut by 5 bases, the J end by 0 bases, with 14 bases between. The CDR3 is 15 amino acids. Germline V gives CDR1 MDHEN, CDR2 SYDVKM. CDR3 in DNA: TGTGCCAGCAGTCAAGAAGGGACTTACTCCTACGAGCAGTACTTC. This encodes CASSQEGTYSYEQYF.

The chain uses TRBV7-9 and TRBJ2-7, with D uncertain. Trimming took off 4 bases at V and 4 bases at J, with 5 bases between the two ends. The CDR3 runs to 11 residues. Per the germline V gene, CDR1 is SEHNR and CDR2 is FQNEAQ (reference sequence). The CDR3 is CASSSLYEQYF. CDR3 coding DNA: TGTGCCAGCAGCTCCCTTTACGAGCAGTACTTC. The whole variable domain, filled in from reference TRBV7-9 and TRBJ2-7, reads DTGVSQNPRHKITKRGQNVTFRCDPISEHNRLYWYRQTLGQGPEFLTYFQNEAQLEKSRLLSDRFSAERPKGSFSTLEIQRTEQGDSAMYLCASSSLYEQYFGPGTRLTVT.

V and J are TRBV19 and TRBJ1-1; D remains unclear. Germline values: CDR1 LNHDA, CDR2 SQIVND (reference sequence). The CDR3 is 12 residues long. The V and J ends lost 1 base and 9 bases respectively, with 9 bases between them. The CDR3 loop is CASSIGAGQAFF. CDR3 DNA: TGTGCCAGTAGTATAGGGGCAGGCCAAGCTTTCTTT.

The genes are TRBV7-9 and TRBJ1-2, with D unresolved. The CDR3 runs 12 residues. V lost 3 bases, J lost 4 bases, and 6 bases lay in between. In germline, CDR1 is SEHNR, CDR2 FQNEAQ (reference sequence). The CDR3 DNA follows: TGTGCCAGCAGCTTTTGGCCCTATGGCTACACCTTC. As protein: CASSFWPYGYTF.

The chain joins TRBV2 to TRBJ1-2; D remains unclear. The CDR3 totals 12 residues. V was pared by 6 bases and J by 4 bases, with 9 bases between. Germline CDR1 is SNHLY and CDR2 is FYNNEI. The CDR3 nucleotides are TGTGCCAGCAGGAGCCTTCGCTATGGCTACACCTTC. Translated: CASRSLRYGYTF.

The V and J genes are TRBV5-4 and TRBJ2-5, with 7 bases that match TRBD1. Germline values: CDR1 SGHNT, CDR2 YYREEE (reference sequence). V shed 4 bases, J shed 2 bases, and the junction held 5 bases outside the gene matches. This CDR3 has 14 residues. The CDR3 bases are TGTGCCAGCAGCCCAGACAGGGTACAAGAGACCCAGTACTTC. Encoded protein: CASSPDRVQETQYF.

The rearrangement joins TRBV16 to TRBJ1-1, with D possibly being TRBD1 (5 bases). Trimming cost V 4 bases and J 2 bases, with 11 bases left between them. The CDR3 covers 14 residues. Germline V lookup: CDR1 KGHSY, CDR2 FQNENV. CDR3 sequence: CASSRDQGNTEAFF. In DNA form, the CDR3 reads TGTGCCAGCAGCCGGGATCAGGGAAACACTGAAGCTTTCTTT.

The chain combines TRBV18 with TRBJ1-5; possible D gene TRBD1, 6 bases. V was cut by 4 bases and J by 3 bases, with 19 bases left in between. The CDR3 spans 17 residues. Germline V gene data show CDR1 as KGHSH and CDR2 as LQKENI. CDR3 sequence (DNA): TGTGCCAGCTCACATTCCAACATTGACAGGTACAATCAGCCCCAGCATTTT. It is translated as CASSHSNIDRYNQPQHF.

The J gene is TRBJ1-2, the V gene TRBV19; D gene uncertain. The V and J ends lost 6 bases and 4 bases respectively, with 12 bases between them. Germline V gene data show CDR1 as LNHDA and CDR2 as SQIVND (reference sequence). This CDR3 spans 13 amino acids. CDR3 amino acids: CASRTLPGYGYTF. The DNA for the CDR3 is TGTGCCAGTAGAACCCTTCCGGGCTATGGCTACACCTTC.

The chain uses TRBV11-2 and TRBJ2-1, with 7 bases aligning to TRBD1. Germline V lookup: CDR1 SGHAT, CDR2 FQNNGV. The ends lost 3 bases at V and 7 bases at J; junction bases unmatched: 6. CDR3 length equals 14 residues. The chain's CDR3 is CASSFETGWNEQFF. The CDR3 DNA is TGTGCCAGCAGCTTCGAGACAGGGTGGAATGAGCAGTTCTTC.

V and J are TRBV10-1 and TRBJ2-2; D uncertain. Germline loops: CDR1 WNHNN, CDR2 SYGVQD (reference sequence). The CDR3 totals 13 residues. Trimming removed 2 bases from V and 8 bases from J, with 9 bases in between. CDR3: CASSETGRGELFF. In DNA, the CDR3 is TGCGCCAGCAGTGAGACCGGTCGAGGGGAGCTGTTTTTT.

The rearrangement uses TRBV25-1 and TRBJ2-1; TRBD1 agrees at 11 bases. In germline, CDR1 is MGHDK, CDR2 SYGVNS. Unmatched junction bases numbered 5, after V lost 5 bases and J lost 8 bases. CDR3 length: 14 residues. The CDR3 DNA reads TGTGCCAGCAGTAAAGGACAGGGGGCGGATGAGCAGTTCTTC. Its translation: CASSKGQGADEQFF.

This sequence joins TRBV6-5 and TRBJ2-7; a possible D gene is TRBD1 (5 bases). Germline assignment: CDR1 MNHEY and CDR2 SVGAGI. Trimming took 2 bases from V and 5 from J, leaving 10 bases between them. The CDR3 is 13 residues long. The CDR3 is CASSYPGFHEQYF. The CDR3, as DNA: TGTGCCAGCAGTTACCCAGGGTTCCACGAGCAGTACTTC.

V gene TRBV6-1 combines with J gene TRBJ1-5; D not certain. With 6 bases removed from V and 5 bases from J, the gap between germline ends came to 8 bases. The germline V gene has CDR1 MNHNS and CDR2 SASEGT. CDR3 length: 12 amino acids. The CDR3 sequence: CASRADYQPQHF. CDR3 nucleotide sequence: TGTGCCAGCAGAGCTGACTATCAGCCCCAGCATTTT.

The gene calls are TRBV5-6 and TRBJ1-5, with D unresolved. The CDR3 contains 13 residues. Per germline, CDR1 SGHDT and CDR2 YYEEEE. V dropped 1 base and J dropped 9 bases, with 11 bases sitting between them. This CDR3 reads CASSLRVLGPQHF. The CDR3 DNA is TGTGCCAGCAGCTTGCGGGTACTGGGGCCCCAGCATTTT.

This chain connects TRBV9 to TRBJ1-4, with 9 nucleotides matching TRBD1. CDR1 is SGDLS and CDR2 is YYNGEE in the germline V gene. The J segment lost 3 bases and the V segment lost 3 bases, leaving 6 bases of the junction unmatched. CDR3 length: 16 amino acids. The chain's CDR3 is CASSAGQGRPNEKLFF. CDR3 bases: TGTGCCAGCAGCGCGGGACAGGGAAGGCCTAATGAAAAACTGTTTTTT.

The V and J genes are TRBV5-1 and TRBJ1-1; D is perhaps TRBD1 (5 bases). Germline CDR1 reads SGHRS; CDR2 reads YFSETQ. The CDR3 spans 13 residues. Trimming shortened V by 1 base and J by 4 bases, and 8 bases separated the two germline ends. In DNA, the CDR3 is TGCGCCAGCAGCTTGTTCGGGGGCACTGAAGCTTTCTTT. Its protein is CASSLFGGTEAFF.

This chain's CDR3 is CASSPRSAYQETQYF. CDR3 nucleotides: TGTGCCAGCTCACCACGCTCAGCGTACCAAGAGACCCAGTACTTC. The rearrangement uses TRBV18 and TRBJ2-5; D is unclear. This CDR3 has 15 amino acids. The ends were cut back, 1 base at V and 0 bases at J, with 9 bases in the middle. Germline V lookup: CDR1 KGHSH, CDR2 LQKENI.

J is TRBJ2-6 and V is TRBV2; no clear D. Deletions cut 4 bases from V and 4 bases from J, with 5 bases between. There are 13 residues in the CDR3. CDR1 and CDR2 from the germline V gene are SNHLY and FYNNEI. CDR3 region: CASSGPGANVLTF. In DNA form, the CDR3 reads TGTGCCAGCAGTGGGCCCGGGGCCAACGTCCTGACTTTC. Based on the CDR3 plus reference TRBV2 and TRBJ2-6, the full variable domain is EPEVTQTPSHQVTQMGQEVILRCVPISNHLYFYWYRQILGQKVEFLVSFYNNEISEKSEIFDDQFSVERPDGSNFTLKIRSTKLEDSAMYFCASSGPGANVLTFGAGSRLTVL.

This chain links TRBV5-6 with TRBJ1-2; TRBD1 matches 8 bases. Germline trimming cut 4 bases from V and 4 bases from J; bases unmatched to any gene: 9. The germline CDR1 and CDR2 sequences are SGHDT and YYEEEE. CDR3 length equals 15 residues. CDR3 bases: TGTGCCAGCAGCCCTGGACAGGGAGGGGGCTATGGCTACACCTTC. As protein: CASSPGQGGGYGYTF.

The gene calls are TRBV14 and TRBJ1-2; TRBD1 agrees at 8 bases. Trimming at V came to 4 bases and at J to 5 bases, leaving 3 bases not matched to a gene. Germline CDR1 SGHDN, CDR2 FVKESK. There are 13 residues in the CDR3. CDR3 DNA sequence: TGTGCCAGCAGCCTCGACAGGGGTTATGGCTACACCTTC. Translation gives CASSLDRGYGYTF. The variable domain in full, completed from reference TRBV14 and TRBJ1-2, reads EAGVTQFPSHSVIEKGQTVTLRCDPISGHDNLYWYRRVMGKEIKFLLHFVKESKQDESGMPNNRFLAERTGGTYSTLKVQPAELEDSGVYFCASSLDRGYGYTFGSGTRLTVV.

The rearrangement uses TRBV18 and TRBJ1-2; 7 nucleotides line up with TRBD1. The CDR3 loop spans 16 amino acids. Per germline, CDR1 KGHSH and CDR2 LQKENI. J lost 1 base, V lost 6 bases, and 11 bases had no gene match. CDR3 region: CASSPMAGTDNYGYTF. DNA for the CDR3: TGTGCCAGCTCGCCAATGGCCGGGACAGATAACTATGGCTACACCTTC.

The chain combines TRBV27 with TRBJ1-1; D not resolved. Germline assignment: CDR1 MNHEY and CDR2 SMNVEV (reference sequence). The CDR3 length is 15 residues. Trimming stripped 3 bases from V and 0 bases from J, with 11 bases between. This chain's CDR3 is CASSFQPGVNTEAFF. The CDR3 region has the DNA TGTGCCAGCAGTTTCCAACCCGGGGTGAACACTGAAGCTTTCTTT.